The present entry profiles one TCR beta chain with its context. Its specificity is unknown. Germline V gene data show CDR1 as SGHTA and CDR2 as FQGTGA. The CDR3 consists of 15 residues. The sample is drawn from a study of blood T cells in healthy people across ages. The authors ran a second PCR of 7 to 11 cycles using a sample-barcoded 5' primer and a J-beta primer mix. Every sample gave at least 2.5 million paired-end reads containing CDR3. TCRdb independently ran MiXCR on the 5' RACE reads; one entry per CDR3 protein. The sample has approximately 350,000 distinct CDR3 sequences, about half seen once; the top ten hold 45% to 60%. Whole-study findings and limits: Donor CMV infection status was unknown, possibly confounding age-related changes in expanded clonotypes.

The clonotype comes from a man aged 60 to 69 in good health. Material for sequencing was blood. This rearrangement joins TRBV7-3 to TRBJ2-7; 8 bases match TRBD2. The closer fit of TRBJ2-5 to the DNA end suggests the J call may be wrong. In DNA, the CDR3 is TGTGCCAGCAGCTTAACTGGGACTAGAATAGGGACCCAGTACTTC. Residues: CASSLTGTRIGTQYF.